This section outlines one T cell receptor (beta chain) sequence together with its context. Its antigen is currently unknown. The sample belongs to a study of siplizumab effects on memory and regulatory T cells. Notes on the study in general: Researchers could map only a minor fraction of alloreactive clones to unstimulated subsets. Naive or memory phenotype assignment was not possible for roughly 80-97% of proliferating CD4+ or CD8+ clones.

The ends were cut back, 7 bases at V and 1 base at J, with 11 bases in the middle. The CDR3 runs to 14 residues. The germline V gene has CDR1 SGHRS and CDR2 YFSETQ. Only in-frame clones appear in the TCRdb table, and some are missing; sequencing was by immunoSEQ multiplex PCR. The top ten clones hold less than 0.85% of a sample with more than 85,000 clones, approximately 90% of them seen once. The V and J genes are TRBV5-1 and TRBJ2-2, with TRBD2 as a possible D gene (6 bases). The sequenced sample consisted of Tregs sorted from blood. The sequence was collected from a human donor in good health. CDR3 nucleotide sequence: TGCGCCAGCGGATTGGGAGGGAACACCGGGGAGCTGTTTTTT. Translated, it gives CASGLGGNTGELFF.